The present T cell receptor (beta chain) was sequenced within a study of control samples from healthy donors and cancer patients. The CDR3 covers 15 residues. The germline V gene has CDR1 MGHRA and CDR2 YSYEKL. The V end was cut by 1 base, the J end by 2 bases, with 11 bases between. Produced via immunoSEQ multiplex PCR; TCRdb's table is partial and in-frame only. This sample has about 120,000 clones; about 89% occur once, and the top ten carry roughly 40%. The TCR comes from a man aged 50 to 59 in good health. Sequenced: blood. This rearrangement joins TRBV4-1 to TRBJ1-2; D gene unclear. This CDR3 reads CASSQGEGLNYGYTF. The CDR3 nucleotides read TGCGCCAGCAGCCAAGGCGAGGGCCTCAACTATGGCTACACCTTC.